This TCR beta chain was captured in a study of T-cell reconstitution after alpha-beta-depleted transplantation in children. Study-level points and caveats: T cells produced anew were the main source of T-cell counts and diversity one year after transplant. Certain patients had high TCRbeta diversity at day 60, and it came from recipient T cells and thymic progenitors that survived. Several hundred rapidly expanded clones from non-depleted graft cells reportedly supplied alpha-beta T cells about two months post-transplant.

Comment on this clonotype: Its target is unknown.

The V gene's germline CDR1 is SGHRS and CDR2 YFSETQ. The CDR3 length is 15 residues. V lost 1 base and J lost 6, with 16 bases in between. Unique molecular identifiers were used to barcode this TCRbeta library. Via MiXCR, TCRdb re-called the PCR reads, giving one row per CDR3 protein. This table has about a million distinct CDR3 sequences, around 30% appearing once. The receptor was derived from a boy less than two years old who had a stem cell transplant for SCID, so the T cells may come from the graft donor. The sequencing used PBMCs, mostly from graft donor cells, collected 360 days after TCRalphabeta/CD19-depleted stem cell transplant. The rearrangement links TRBV5-1 to TRBJ2-5; D may be TRBD1 (6 bases). This chain's CDR3 is CASSLFPGVLQTQYF. The CDR3 DNA is TGCGCCAGCAGCTTGTTTCCAGGGGTATTACAGACCCAGTACTTC.